This T cell receptor (beta chain) was documented in a study of cytomegalovirus exposure and HLA in healthy donors. A multiplex PCR was run with 60 Vbeta primers and 13 Jbeta primers. The assay was immunoSEQ multiplex PCR, and TCRdb's table has in-frame clones only and misses some. The sample lists approximately 140,000 clones, roughly 82% occurring once. The germline CDR1 and CDR2 sequences are SQVTM and ANQGSEA. The V end lost 6 bases, the J end lost 2 bases, and 8 bases lay between the germline ends. The CDR3 covers 11 residues. Specimen: PBMCs. The chain employs TRBV29-1 and TRBJ2-7; D not resolved. The clonotype originates from a man between 18 and 29 years old in good health and CMV-seropositive. The CDR3 DNA is TGCAGCGTGAACTACGCCTACGAGCAGTACTTC. Translated: CSVNYAYEQYF.